This section outlines one T cell receptor beta chain sequence together with its context. Its target is not known. Drawing of blood for sampling happened at baseline, at cycle 4 day 1, and at cycle 7 day 1. This entry belongs to a study of OX40 agonist ivuxolimab in advanced cancers. The overall study: The dose of intravenous ivuxolimab that patients received every 2 weeks ranged from 0.01 to 10 mg/kg.

Per germline, CDR1 MDHEN and CDR2 SYDVKM. The CDR3 loop spans 12 amino acids. Trimming took off 1 base at V and 10 bases at J, with 8 bases between the two ends. Sequenced by immunoSEQ multiplex PCR; TCRdb stores in-frame clones only, minus some. The sample carries 75,000 to 90,000 clones, about 90% recorded once. Findings of the study overall: Circulating CD4+ and CD8+ T cells showed clonal expansion by week 6 at 0.1 to 3.0 mg/kg. It was also the case that some nonresponders had low normalized T-cell clonal expansion.

This chain joins TRBV28 and TRBJ2-1; D ambiguous. This TCR came from an adult with an advanced solid tumor such as melanoma, head and neck, liver or kidney cancer. The sequenced sample was CD4+ or CD8+ T cells sorted from blood, obtained in a trial of the OX40 agonist ivuxolimab. This chain's CDR3 is CASSLLYREQFF. DNA of the CDR3: TGTGCCAGCAGTTTATTATACCGGGAGCAGTTCTTC.